This TCR beta chain was documented in a study of control samples from healthy donors and cancer patients (dated by TCRdb to 2020 to 2022). The library relied on the immunoSEQ multiplex PCR assay. TCRdb's version of the immuneACCESS table is confined to in-frame rearrangements and falls short of the full clone set. An unresolved V gene accounts for under half of the shortfall where checked; the remainder is of unknown origin. The sample's clone listing holds around 190,000 clones. The top ten clones comprise roughly 2% of the sample. Reading from cysteine to phenylalanine, the CDR3 counts 17 amino acids. Only the CDR3 part of the read is kept: 51 bases, read in frame from the first base. Based on the germline V gene, the CDR1 and CDR2 sequences are MDHEN and SYDVKM. The V end gives up 6 bases and the J end 2 bases, leaving 8 bases in the junction not matched to a gene. A note on this clone: Its antigen has not been determined.

What was sequenced was blood. The chain links TRBV28 with TRBJ2-6; 9 central bases correspond to TRBD1. This TCR came from a woman aged 25 to 39 in good health. The DNA reads as follows: TGTGCCAGCAGACCGGGACAGGGTTCTCCTGGGGCCAACGTCCTGACTTTC. Translated, it reads CASRPGQGSPGANVLTF.